This TCR beta chain was captured by sequencing in a study of response to subunit inactivated influenza vaccine. TCRdb re-analysed the RT-PCR reads in MiXCR, keeping a single row per CDR3 protein. The top ten clones hold 2.5% to 3.5% of a sample with roughly 540,000 distinct CDR3 sequences, approximately 20% of them seen once. Trimming removed 4 bases at V and 1 base at J, with 9 bases between. Looked up from germline, CDR1 is SQVTM and CDR2 is ANQGSEA. The CDR3 is 13 residues long. These data were also reused for a study on T cells expressing NK-cell markers. Turning to that study: TCR beta cDNA was generated via 5'RACE template switching incorporating UMIs. The sequencing cohort of eight donors included seven HCMV-seropositive individuals and one seronegative individual. Restriction of the sorted population to alpha-beta TCR T cells was achieved in several experiments with an anti-gamma-delta TCR antibody. About six donors showed dominant NKG2C+ clonotypes comprising roughly 1.0-7.5% of their CD8+ T cells. The HCMV specificity of the expanded NKG2C+ T cell clones stayed unresolved.

This chain links TRBV29-1 with TRBJ2-3, with a tentative D call TRBD2 (5 bases). The receptor was derived from a man aged 50-60 years who received an inactivated influenza vaccine. Sequencing used CD4+ T cells sorted from PBMCs, obtained approximately 13 days after vaccination. The CDR3 DNA is TGCAGCGTTGGCAAGAGGGGCACAGATACGCAGTATTTT. Protein sequence: CSVGKRGTDTQYF.